Sequencing of this T cell receptor (beta chain) was carried out in a study of blood T cell repertoires in COVID-19. About the study: Samples came from the United States, Italy and Spain, spanning acute and convalescent COVID-19. PBMCs, B-cell-depleted T cells, or T cells provided the cDNA or gDNA that made up the material.

This CDR3 spans 15 amino acids. Germline V gives CDR1 SGHRS, CDR2 YFSETQ. After removal of 4 bases from V and 4 bases from J, the junction contained 6 bases not matched to a gene. This clone showed up just once. In the original processing: Reference gene primer amplification gave nucleated cell count estimates. Assay used: immunoSEQ multiplex PCR; TCRdb lists only in-frame clones, some missing. The V and J calls and clone size are taken from that table; D and trimming were inferred from the DNA. The data show under 170,000 clones, 80% to 90% seen once. The sequencing sample was made of peripheral blood. V usage is TRBV5-1 and J usage is TRBJ2-7, with 12 bases lining up with TRBD2. The TCR originated in a man between 65 and 85 years old with acute or convalescent COVID-19. The CDR3 loop reads CASSDILAGGYEQYF. For the CDR3, the DNA is TGCGCCAGCAGCGACATACTAGCGGGAGGTTACGAGCAGTACTTC.